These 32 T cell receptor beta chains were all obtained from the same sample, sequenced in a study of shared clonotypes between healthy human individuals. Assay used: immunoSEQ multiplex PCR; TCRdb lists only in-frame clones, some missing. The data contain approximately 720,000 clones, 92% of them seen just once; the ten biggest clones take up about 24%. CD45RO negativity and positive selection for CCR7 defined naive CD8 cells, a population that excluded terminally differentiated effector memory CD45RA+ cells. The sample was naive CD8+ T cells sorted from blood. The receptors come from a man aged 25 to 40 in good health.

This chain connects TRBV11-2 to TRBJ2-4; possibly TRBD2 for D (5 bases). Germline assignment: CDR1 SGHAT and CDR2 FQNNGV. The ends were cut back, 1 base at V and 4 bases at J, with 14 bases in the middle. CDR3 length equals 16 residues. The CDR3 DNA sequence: TGTGCCAGCAGCTTAGCTACAGCTAGCCCAAAAAACATTCAGTACTTC. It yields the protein CASSLATASPKNIQYF.

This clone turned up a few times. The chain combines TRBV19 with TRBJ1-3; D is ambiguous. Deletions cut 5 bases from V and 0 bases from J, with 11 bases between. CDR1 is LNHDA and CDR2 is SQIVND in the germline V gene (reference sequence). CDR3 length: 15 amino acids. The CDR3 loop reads CASSGIFGSGNTIYF. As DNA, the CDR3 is TGTGCCAGTAGTGGGATCTTCGGCTCTGGAAACACCATATATTTT.

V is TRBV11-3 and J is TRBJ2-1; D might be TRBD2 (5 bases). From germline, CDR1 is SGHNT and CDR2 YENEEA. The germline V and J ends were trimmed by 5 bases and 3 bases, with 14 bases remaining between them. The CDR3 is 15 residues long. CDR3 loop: CASSTRDTLYNEQFF. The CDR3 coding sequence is TGTGCCAGCAGCACCCGGGATACACTCTACAATGAGCAGTTCTTC.

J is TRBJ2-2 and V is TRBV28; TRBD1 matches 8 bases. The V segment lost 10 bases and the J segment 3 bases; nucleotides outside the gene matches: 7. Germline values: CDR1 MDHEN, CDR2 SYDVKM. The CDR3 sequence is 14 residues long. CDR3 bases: TGTGCCACCCGACAGGGGTGGGACACCGGGGAGCTGTTTTTT. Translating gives CATRQGWDTGELFF.

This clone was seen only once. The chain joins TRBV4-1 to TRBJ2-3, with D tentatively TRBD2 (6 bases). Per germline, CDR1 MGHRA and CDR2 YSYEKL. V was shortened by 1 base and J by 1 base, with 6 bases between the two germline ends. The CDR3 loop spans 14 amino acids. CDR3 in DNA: TGCGCCAGCAGCCAAGGGGAGGGCACAGATACGCAGTATTTT. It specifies CASSQGEGTDTQYF.

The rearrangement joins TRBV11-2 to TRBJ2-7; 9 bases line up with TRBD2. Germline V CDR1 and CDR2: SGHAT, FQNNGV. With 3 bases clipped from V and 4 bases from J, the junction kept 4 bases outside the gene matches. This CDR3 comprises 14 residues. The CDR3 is CASSFSGSVYEQYF. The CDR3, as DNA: TGTGCCAGCAGCTTTAGCGGGAGTGTATACGAGCAGTACTTC.

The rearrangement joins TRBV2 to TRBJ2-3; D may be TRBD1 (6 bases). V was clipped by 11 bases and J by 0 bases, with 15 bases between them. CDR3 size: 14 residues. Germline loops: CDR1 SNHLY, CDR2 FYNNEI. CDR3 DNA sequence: TGTGCCTCAGAGGGGGAGCATAGCACAGATACGCAGTATTTT. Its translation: CASEGEHSTDTQYF.

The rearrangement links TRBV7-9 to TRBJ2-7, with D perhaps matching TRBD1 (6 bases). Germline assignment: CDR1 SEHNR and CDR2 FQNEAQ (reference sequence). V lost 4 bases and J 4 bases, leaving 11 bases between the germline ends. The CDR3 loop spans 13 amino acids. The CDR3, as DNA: TGTGCCAGCAGCTGGACAGAATCTTACGAGCAGTACTTC. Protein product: CASSWTESYEQYF.

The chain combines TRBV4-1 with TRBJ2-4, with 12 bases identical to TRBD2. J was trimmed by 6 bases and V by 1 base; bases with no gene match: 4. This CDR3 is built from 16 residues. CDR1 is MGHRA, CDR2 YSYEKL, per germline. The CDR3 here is CASSQGTSGTGNIQYF. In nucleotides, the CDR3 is TGCGCCAGCAGCCAAGGGACTAGCGGGACCGGAAACATTCAGTACTTC.

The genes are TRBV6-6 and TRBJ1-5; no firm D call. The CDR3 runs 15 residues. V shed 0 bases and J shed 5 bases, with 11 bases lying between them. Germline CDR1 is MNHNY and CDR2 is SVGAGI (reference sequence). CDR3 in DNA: TGTGCCAGCAGTTACTCCGCCGAGGGTGATCAGCCCCAGCATTTT. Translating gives CASSYSAEGDQPQHF.

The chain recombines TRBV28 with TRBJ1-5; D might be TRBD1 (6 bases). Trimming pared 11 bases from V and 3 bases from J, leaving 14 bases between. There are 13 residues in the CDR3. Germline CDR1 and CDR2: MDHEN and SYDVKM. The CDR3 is CAAYRDANQPQHF. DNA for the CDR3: TGTGCCGCCTACAGGGATGCCAATCAGCCCCAGCATTTT.

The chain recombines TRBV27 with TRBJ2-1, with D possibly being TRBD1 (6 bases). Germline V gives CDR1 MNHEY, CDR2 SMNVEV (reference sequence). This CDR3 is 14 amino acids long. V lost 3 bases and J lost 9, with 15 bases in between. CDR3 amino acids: CASSFNGQFGEQFF. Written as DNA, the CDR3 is TGTGCCAGCAGTTTTAACGGACAGTTCGGTGAGCAGTTCTTC.

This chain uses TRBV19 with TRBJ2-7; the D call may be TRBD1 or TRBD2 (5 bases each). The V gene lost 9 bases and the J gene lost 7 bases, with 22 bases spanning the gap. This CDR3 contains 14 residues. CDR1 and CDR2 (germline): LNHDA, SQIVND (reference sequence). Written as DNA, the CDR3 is TGTGCCAGCGGACCCGGGACGGCGACCGTGGAGCAGTACTTC. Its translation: CASGPGTATVEQYF.

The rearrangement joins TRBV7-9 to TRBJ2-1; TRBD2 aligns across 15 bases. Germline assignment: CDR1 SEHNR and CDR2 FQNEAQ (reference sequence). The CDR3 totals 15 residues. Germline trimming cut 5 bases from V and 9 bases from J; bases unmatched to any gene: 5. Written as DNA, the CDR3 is TGTGCCAGCAGCGCGGGACTAGCGGGAGGATTTGAGCAGTTCTTC. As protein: CASSAGLAGGFEQFF.

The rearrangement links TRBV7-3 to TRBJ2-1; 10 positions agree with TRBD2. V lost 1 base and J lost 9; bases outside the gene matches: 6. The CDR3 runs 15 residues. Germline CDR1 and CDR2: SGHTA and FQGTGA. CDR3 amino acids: CASSLIAGGYGEQFF. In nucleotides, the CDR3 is TGTGCCAGCAGCTTAATAGCGGGAGGATATGGTGAGCAGTTCTTC.

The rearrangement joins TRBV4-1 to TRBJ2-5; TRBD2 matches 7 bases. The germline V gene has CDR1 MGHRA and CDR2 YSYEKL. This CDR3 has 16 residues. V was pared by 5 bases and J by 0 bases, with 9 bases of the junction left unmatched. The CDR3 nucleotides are TGCGCCAGCAGCTTAACCCCGGGAGGCTACCAAGAGACCCAGTACTTC. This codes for CASSLTPGGYQETQYF.

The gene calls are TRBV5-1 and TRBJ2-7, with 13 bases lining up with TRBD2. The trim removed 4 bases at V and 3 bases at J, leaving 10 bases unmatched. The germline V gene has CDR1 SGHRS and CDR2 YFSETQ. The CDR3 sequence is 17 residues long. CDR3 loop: CASSHGLAGDKIYEQYF. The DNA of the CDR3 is TGCGCCAGCAGCCACGGACTAGCGGGAGATAAGATCTACGAGCAGTACTTC.

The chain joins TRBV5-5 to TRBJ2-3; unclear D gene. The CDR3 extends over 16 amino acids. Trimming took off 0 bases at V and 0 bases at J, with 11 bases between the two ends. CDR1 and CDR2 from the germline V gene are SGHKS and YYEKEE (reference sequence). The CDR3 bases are TGTGCCAGCAGCTTGGATCTGGTTTTGAGCACAGATACGCAGTATTTT. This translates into CASSLDLVLSTDTQYF.

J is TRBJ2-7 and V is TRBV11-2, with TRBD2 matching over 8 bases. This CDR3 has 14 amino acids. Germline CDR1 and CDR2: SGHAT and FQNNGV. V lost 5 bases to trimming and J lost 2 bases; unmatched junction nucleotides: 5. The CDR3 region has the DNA TGTGCCAGCAGCCCGGGTAGCGGGACCTACGAGCAGTACTTC. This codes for CASSPGSGTYEQYF. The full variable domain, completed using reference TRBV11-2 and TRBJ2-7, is EAGVAQSPRYKIIEKRQSVAFWCNPISGHATLYWYQQILGQGPKLLIQFQNNGVVDDSQLPKDRFSAERLKGVDSTLKIQPAKLEDSAVYLCASSPGSGTYEQYFGPGTRLTVT.

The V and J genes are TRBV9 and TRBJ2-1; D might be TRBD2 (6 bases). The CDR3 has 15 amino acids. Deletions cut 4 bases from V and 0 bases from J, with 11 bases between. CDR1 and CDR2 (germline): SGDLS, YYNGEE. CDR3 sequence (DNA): TGTGCCAGCAGCCTGGAGGGGAGCTCCTACAATGAGCAGTTCTTC. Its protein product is CASSLEGSSYNEQFF. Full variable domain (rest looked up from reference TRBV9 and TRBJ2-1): DSGVTQTPKHLITATGQRVTLRCSPRSGDLSVYWYQQSLDQGLQFLIQYYNGEERAKGNILERFSAQQFPDLHSELNLSSLELGDSALYFCASSLEGSSYNEQFFGPGTRLTVL.

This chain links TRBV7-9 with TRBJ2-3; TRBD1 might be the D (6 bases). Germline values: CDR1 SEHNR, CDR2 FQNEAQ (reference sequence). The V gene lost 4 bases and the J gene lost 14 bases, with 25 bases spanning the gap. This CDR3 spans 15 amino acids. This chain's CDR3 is CASSSVTLDHRELYF. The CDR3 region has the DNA TGTGCCAGCAGCTCGGTCACGTTGGACCACAGGGAACTGTATTTT.

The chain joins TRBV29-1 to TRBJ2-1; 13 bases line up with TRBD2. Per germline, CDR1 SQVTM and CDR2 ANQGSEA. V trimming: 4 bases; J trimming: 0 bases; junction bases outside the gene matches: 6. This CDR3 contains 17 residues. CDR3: CSVGGLAGASSYNEQFF. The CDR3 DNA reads TGCAGCGTTGGTGGACTAGCGGGAGCGAGCTCCTACAATGAGCAGTTCTTC.

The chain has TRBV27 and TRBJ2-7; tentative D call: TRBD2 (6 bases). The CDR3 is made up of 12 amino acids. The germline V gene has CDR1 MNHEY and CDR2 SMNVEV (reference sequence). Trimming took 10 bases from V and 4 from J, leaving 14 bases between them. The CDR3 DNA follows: TGTGCCACCGGATACGGGAGATACGAGCAGTACTTC. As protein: CATGYGRYEQYF.

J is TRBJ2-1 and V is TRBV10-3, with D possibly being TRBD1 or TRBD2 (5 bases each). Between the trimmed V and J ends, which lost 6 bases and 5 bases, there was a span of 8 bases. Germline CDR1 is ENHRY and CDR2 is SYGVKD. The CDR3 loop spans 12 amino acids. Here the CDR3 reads CAISRDHNEQFF. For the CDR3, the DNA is TGTGCCATCAGCCGGGACCACAATGAGCAGTTCTTC.

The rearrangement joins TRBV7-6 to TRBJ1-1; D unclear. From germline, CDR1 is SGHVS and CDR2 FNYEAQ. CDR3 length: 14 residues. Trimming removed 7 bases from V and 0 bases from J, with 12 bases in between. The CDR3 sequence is CASKGGNLNTEAFF. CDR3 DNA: TGTGCCAGCAAGGGTGGCAACTTGAACACTGAAGCTTTCTTT. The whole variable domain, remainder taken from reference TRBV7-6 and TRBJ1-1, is GAGVSQSPRYKVTKRGQDVALRCDPISGHVSLYWYRQALGQGPEFLTYFNYEAQQDKSGLPNDRFSAERPEGSISTLTIQRTEQRDSAMYRCASKGGNLNTEAFFGQGTRLTVV.

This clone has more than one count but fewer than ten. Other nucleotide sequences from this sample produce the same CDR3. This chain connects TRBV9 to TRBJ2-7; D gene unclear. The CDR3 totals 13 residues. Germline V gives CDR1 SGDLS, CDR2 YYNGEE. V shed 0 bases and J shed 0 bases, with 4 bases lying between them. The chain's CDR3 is CASSVDSSYEQYF. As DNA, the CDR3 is TGTGCCAGCAGCGTAGATTCCTCCTACGAGCAGTACTTC.

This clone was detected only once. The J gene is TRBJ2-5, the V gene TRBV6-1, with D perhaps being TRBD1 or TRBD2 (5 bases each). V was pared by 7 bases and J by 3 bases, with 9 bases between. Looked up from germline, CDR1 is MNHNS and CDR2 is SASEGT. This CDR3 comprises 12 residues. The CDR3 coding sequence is TGTGCCAGCAAGGGACGGAAAGAGACCCAGTACTTC. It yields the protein CASKGRKETQYF.

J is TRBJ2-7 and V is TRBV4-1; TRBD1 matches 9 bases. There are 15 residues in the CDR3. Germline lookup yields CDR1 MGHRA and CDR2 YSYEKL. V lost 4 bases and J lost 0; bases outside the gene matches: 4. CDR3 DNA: TGCGCCAGCAGCCTCCGGACAGGGGACTCCTACGAGCAGTACTTC. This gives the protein CASSLRTGDSYEQYF.

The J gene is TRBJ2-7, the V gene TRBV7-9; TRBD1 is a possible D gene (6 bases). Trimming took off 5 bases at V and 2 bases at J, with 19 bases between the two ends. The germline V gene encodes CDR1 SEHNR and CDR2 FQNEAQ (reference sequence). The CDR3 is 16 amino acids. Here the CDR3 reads CASSQTTGTLAYEQYF. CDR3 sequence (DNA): TGTGCCAGCAGCCAAACAACAGGGACGCTAGCCTACGAGCAGTACTTC.

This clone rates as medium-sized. CDR3 sequence reads: CASSSGLAVTDTQYF. The CDR3 DNA sequence: TGTGCCAGCAGTTCGGGCCTAGCGGTTACAGATACGCAGTATTTT. The gene calls are TRBV6-5 and TRBJ2-3, with TRBD2 identical over 7 bases. In germline, CDR1 is MNHEY, CDR2 SVGAGI. The V gene end was trimmed by 4 bases and the J gene end by 3 bases; junction bases not matched to a gene: 7. The CDR3 totals 15 residues.

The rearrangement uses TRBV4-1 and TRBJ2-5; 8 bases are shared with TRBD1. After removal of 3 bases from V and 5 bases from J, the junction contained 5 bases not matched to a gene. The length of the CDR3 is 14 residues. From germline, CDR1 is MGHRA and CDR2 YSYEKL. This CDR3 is CASSHRTGLETQYF. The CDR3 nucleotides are TGCGCCAGCAGCCACCGGACAGGGCTGGAGACCCAGTACTTC.

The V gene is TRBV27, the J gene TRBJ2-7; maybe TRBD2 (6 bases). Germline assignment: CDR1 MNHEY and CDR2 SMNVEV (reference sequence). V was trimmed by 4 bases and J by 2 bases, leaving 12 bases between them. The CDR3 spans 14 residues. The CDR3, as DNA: TGTGCCAGCAGTTATACGGGACTCGCCTACGAGCAGTACTTC. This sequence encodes CASSYTGLAYEQYF.